These 25 T cell receptor beta chains originate from one sample sequenced in a study of beta chain features in type 1 diabetes. Study-level findings and limits: TCRB CDR3 length was moderately but significantly reduced in all four CD4+ subsets of Type 1 diabetes patients.

Their cognate antigens are unknown. Of the isolated RNA, all was reverse transcribed, and so the sequenced material was expressed TCRB transcripts. Sequencing used immunoSEQ multiplex PCR; TCRdb keeps in-frame clones, though not all of them. This table holds about 660,000 clones, 11% to 15% found once. Sequencing was carried out using naive CD4+ T cells from blood. All receptors derive from a man in his late teens or twenties with type 1 diabetes.

This clone has just a few counts. The chain couples TRBV10-3 to TRBJ1-1; weak D call: TRBD1 (6 bases). V was clipped by 7 bases and J by 2 bases, with 17 bases between them. This CDR3 has 15 amino acids. Germline loops: CDR1 ENHRY, CDR2 SYGVKD. The CDR3 nucleotides read TGTGCCATCACTCTGAGGAACAGGGTCAACACTGAAGCTTTCTTT. Translated: CAITLRNRVNTEAFF.

The rearrangement links TRBV6-5 to TRBJ1-2, with TRBD1 identical over 7 bases. V gave up 4 bases and J gave up 4 bases; unmatched junction bases: 12. CDR3 size: 16 residues. In germline, CDR1 is MNHEY, CDR2 SVGAGI. The CDR3 DNA is TGTGCCAGCAGTTCGACGGCAACAGGGGTATTCTATGGCTACACCTTC. Translated: CASSSTATGVFYGYTF.

This clone was seen a handful of times. The chain is built from TRBV7-3 and TRBJ1-1; D ambiguous. V was trimmed by 5 bases and J by 2 bases, leaving 12 bases between them. Germline V gene data show CDR1 as SGHTA and CDR2 as FQGTGA. This CDR3 has 14 residues. CDR3 DNA sequence: TGTGCCAGCAGCCCGTTGGGAACTAACACTGAAGCTTTCTTT. The encoded protein is CASSPLGTNTEAFF.

V and J are TRBV18 and TRBJ2-3; 9 nucleotides match TRBD1. CDR3 length: 16 amino acids. J gave up 4 bases and V 0 bases, and 5 bases lay outside the gene matches. The germline CDR1 and CDR2 sequences are KGHSH and LQKENI. The CDR3 spells CASSPPGTGRADTQYF. CDR3 nucleotide sequence: TGTGCCAGCTCACCACCCGGGACAGGGAGAGCAGATACGCAGTATTTT.

The chain recombines TRBV7-9 with TRBJ1-3, with D unclear. The CDR3 has 16 amino acids. Germline lookup yields CDR1 SEHNR and CDR2 FQNEAQ (reference sequence). V was cut by 1 base and J by 0 bases, with 10 bases left in between. CDR3 amino acids: CASSLEQSFSGNTIYF. CDR3 DNA: TGTGCCAGCAGCTTAGAACAGTCTTTCTCTGGAAACACCATATATTTT.

The V and J genes are TRBV29-1 and TRBJ1-1; D unresolved. Germline V lookup: CDR1 SQVTM, CDR2 ANQGSEA. This CDR3 region has 14 residues. V was shortened by 5 bases and J by 1 base, with 14 bases between the two germline ends. The CDR3 DNA is TGCAGCGTTTCCGCAAGGTGGGGGAACACTGAAGCTTTCTTT. The encoded protein is CSVSARWGNTEAFF.

Regarding this clone: Other DNA sequences in this sample translate to the same CDR3. The rearrangement uses TRBV7-9 and TRBJ1-1; the match to TRBD1 covers 7 bases. The germline V gene encodes CDR1 SEHNR and CDR2 FQNEAQ (reference sequence). J was trimmed by 0 bases and V by 3 bases; bases with no gene match: 1. The CDR3 extends over 14 amino acids. The chain's CDR3 is CASSFGTVNTEAFF. As DNA, the CDR3 is TGTGCCAGCAGCTTTGGGACAGTGAACACTGAAGCTTTCTTT.

The chain recombines TRBV11-2 with TRBJ2-1, with 8 positions matching TRBD2. Germline CDR1 reads SGHAT; CDR2 reads FQNNGV. After removal of 1 base from V and 8 bases from J, the junction contained 4 bases not matched to a gene. The CDR3 extends over 14 amino acids. CDR3 bases: TGTGCCAGCAGCTTAGCGGGGGGGCTCGATGAGCAGTTCTTC. As protein: CASSLAGGLDEQFF.

A few counts support this clone. The chain links TRBV13 to TRBJ2-7; tentatively, D is TRBD2 (5 bases). This CDR3 contains 13 residues. The V gene's germline CDR1 is PRHDT and CDR2 FYEKMQ (reference sequence). The V end lost 3 bases, the J end lost 2 bases, and 8 bases lay between the germline ends. The chain's CDR3 is CASSFRETYEQYF. CDR3 sequence (DNA): TGTGCCAGCAGCTTCCGGGAAACCTACGAGCAGTACTTC.

This clone was found a few times. Here the CDR3 reads CASSFFGGAQETQYF. The CDR3 nucleotides read TGTGCCAGCAGTTTCTTCGGGGGGGCACAAGAGACCCAGTACTTC. The rearrangement links TRBV27 to TRBJ2-5, with TRBD2 matching over 8 bases. The ends lost 3 bases at V and 2 bases at J; junction bases unmatched: 5. Looked up from germline, CDR1 is MNHEY and CDR2 is SMNVEV (reference sequence). CDR3 size: 15 residues.

Only a few counts were recorded for this clone. The gene calls are TRBV5-1 and TRBJ2-5; no reliable D call. The CDR3 is 13 residues long. Germline values: CDR1 SGHRS, CDR2 YFSETQ. Trimming shortened V by 0 bases and J by 5 bases, and 8 bases separated the two germline ends. DNA for the CDR3: TGCGCCAGCAGCTTGGACCCCGCGGAGACCCAGTACTTC. This sequence encodes CASSLDPAETQYF.

Of note for this clone: In the same sample, other DNA sequences code for this CDR3. This chain links TRBV5-1 with TRBJ2-5; D is unclear. The CDR3 loop spans 11 amino acids. The V gene's germline CDR1 is SGHRS and CDR2 YFSETQ. The germline V and J ends were trimmed by 4 bases and 4 bases, with 5 bases remaining between them. In DNA, the CDR3 is TGCGCCAGCAGCATTCGAGAGACCCAGTACTTC. Its protein product is CASSIRETQYF.

This clone has only a few counts. The chain recombines TRBV29-1 with TRBJ2-3; D is perhaps TRBD2 (5 bases). V was pared by 4 bases and J by 2 bases, with 16 bases between. Germline V CDR1 and CDR2: SQVTM, ANQGSEA. CDR3 length equals 15 residues. CDR3 in DNA: TGCAGCGTTGTCGTGAGGGCTAGGGCCACAGATACGCAGTATTTT. Translating gives CSVVVRARATDTQYF.

This clone was detected a few times. The chain has TRBV5-1 and TRBJ2-1; D is possibly TRBD1 (5 bases). The CDR3 contains 18 residues. Trimming cost V 2 bases and J 0 bases, with 18 bases left between them. From germline, CDR1 is SGHRS and CDR2 YFSETQ. The CDR3 protein is CASSFLGQGPSSYNEQFF. CDR3 in DNA: TGCGCCAGCAGCTTCCTAGGGCAGGGTCCAAGCTCCTACAATGAGCAGTTCTTC. Combining the CDR3 with reference TRBV5-1 and TRBJ2-1 gives the whole variable domain KAGVTQTPRYLIKTRGQQVTLSCSPISGHRSVSWYQQTPGQGLQFLFEYFSETQRNKGNFPGRFSGRQFSNSRSEMNVSTLELGDSALYLCASSFLGQGPSSYNEQFFGPGTRLTVL.

The chain is built from TRBV7-2 and TRBJ2-7; perhaps TRBD2 as D (5 bases). CDR3 length: 15 residues. Trimming removed 5 bases from V and 2 bases from J, with 16 bases in between. Germline CDR1 and CDR2: SGHTA and FQGNSA. DNA for the CDR3: TGTGCCAGCAGCCCCCCCGGCCGAGGGCCCTACGAGCAGTACTTC. Translating it yields CASSPPGRGPYEQYF.

The V gene is TRBV10-1, the J gene TRBJ2-1, with a weak D call TRBD2 (6 bases). With 7 bases removed from V and 6 bases from J, the gap between germline ends came to 19 bases. Germline CDR1 is WNHNN and CDR2 is SYGVQD (reference sequence). The CDR3 spans 15 residues. The CDR3 DNA sequence: TGCGCCAGCACCCCTAGGAGGGAAGCACTCAATGAGCAGTTCTTC. It translates to CASTPRREALNEQFF.

The CDR3 bases are TGTGCCAGCAGTTTTACAGGGGGGAACACTGAAGCTTTCTTT. Protein product: CASSFTGGNTEAFF. The V and J genes are TRBV6-6 and TRBJ1-1, with 8 nucleotides matching TRBD1. V lost 4 bases and J lost 1; bases outside the gene matches: 2. Germline V gives CDR1 MNHNY, CDR2 SVGAGI (reference sequence). The CDR3 sequence is 14 residues long.

The chain joins TRBV27 to TRBJ1-6, with D possibly matching TRBD1 (5 bases). CDR3 length: 17 residues. Germline V gene lookup returns CDR1 MNHEY and CDR2 SMNVEV (reference sequence). The V end lost 7 bases, the J end lost 5 bases, and 21 bases lay between the germline ends. The CDR3 sequence is CASTTYLREDNNSPLHF. The CDR3 DNA reads TGTGCCAGCACCACATATCTCAGGGAGGACAATAATTCACCCCTCCACTTT.

The genes are TRBV7-3 and TRBJ2-1; either TRBD1 or TRBD2 may supply D (6 bases each). V lost 4 bases and J lost 9, with 16 bases in between. The CDR3 runs 14 residues. Germline-derived CDR1 and CDR2 are SGHTA and FQGTGA. The CDR3 bases are TGTGCCAGCAGCTGGGGGGACACAGGTCGTGAGCAGTTCTTC. It is translated as CASSWGDTGREQFF.

This clone has a handful of counts. The J gene is TRBJ2-2, the V gene TRBV5-6, with 8 positions matching TRBD1. Germline lookup yields CDR1 SGHDT and CDR2 YYEEEE. J lost 0 bases, V lost 4 bases, and 5 bases had no gene match. There are 16 residues in the CDR3. CDR3: CASSELGQANTGELFF. Written as DNA, the CDR3 is TGTGCCAGCAGCGAACTGGGACAGGCGAACACCGGGGAGCTGTTTTTT.

The chain has TRBV18 and TRBJ2-2; maybe TRBD2 (5 bases). Germline assignment: CDR1 KGHSH and CDR2 LQKENI. V lost 3 bases and J lost 1, with 15 bases in between. CDR3 length: 17 amino acids. The CDR3 DNA follows: TGTGCCAGCTCACCCAGGAGCGGACTTCAGAACACCGGGGAGCTGTTTTTT. Encoded protein: CASSPRSGLQNTGELFF.

In this sample, this clone turned up a few times. The chain links TRBV7-9 to TRBJ2-3; the D is unclear. Germline V gene data show CDR1 as SEHNR and CDR2 as FQNEAQ (reference sequence). Trimming removed 8 bases from V and 3 bases from J, with 12 bases in between. This CDR3 spans 13 amino acids. Here the CDR3 reads CASPQSGTDTQYF. CDR3 bases: TGTGCCAGCCCCCAAAGTGGGACAGATACGCAGTATTTT.

This clone has more than one count but fewer than ten. The rearrangement uses TRBV29-1 and TRBJ2-1; D call uncertain. The V gene lost 2 bases and the J gene lost 2 bases, with 4 bases spanning the gap. This CDR3 region has 12 residues. The germline V gene has CDR1 SQVTM and CDR2 ANQGSEA. The CDR3 spells CSVEQTYNEQFF. The CDR3 DNA is TGCAGCGTTGAACAAACCTACAATGAGCAGTTCTTC.

Only a few counts were recorded for this clone. The chain couples TRBV30 to TRBJ1-5; D is undetermined. V was clipped by 1 base and J by 5 bases, with 12 bases between them. The CDR3 runs 14 residues. Per germline, CDR1 GTSNPN and CDR2 SVGIG (reference sequence). CDR3: CAWSGITEYQPQHF. The CDR3 region has the DNA TGTGCCTGGAGTGGTATAACCGAGTATCAGCCCCAGCATTTT. Full variable domain (missing parts from reference TRBV30 and TRBJ1-5): SQTIHQWPATLVQPVGSPLSLECTVEGTSNPNLYWYRQAAGRGLQLLFYSVGIGQISSEVPQNLSASRPQDRQFILSSKKLLLSDSGFYLCAWSGITEYQPQHFGDGTRLSIL.

This chain joins TRBV6-5 and TRBJ1-5; D is perhaps TRBD1 (6 bases). With 4 bases removed from V and 7 bases from J, the gap between germline ends came to 14 bases. Germline CDR1 reads MNHEY; CDR2 reads SVGAGI. The CDR3 totals 14 residues. CDR3 loop: CASSLARGWQPQHF. The DNA for the CDR3 is TGTGCCAGCAGTTTGGCCAGGGGTTGGCAGCCCCAGCATTTT.